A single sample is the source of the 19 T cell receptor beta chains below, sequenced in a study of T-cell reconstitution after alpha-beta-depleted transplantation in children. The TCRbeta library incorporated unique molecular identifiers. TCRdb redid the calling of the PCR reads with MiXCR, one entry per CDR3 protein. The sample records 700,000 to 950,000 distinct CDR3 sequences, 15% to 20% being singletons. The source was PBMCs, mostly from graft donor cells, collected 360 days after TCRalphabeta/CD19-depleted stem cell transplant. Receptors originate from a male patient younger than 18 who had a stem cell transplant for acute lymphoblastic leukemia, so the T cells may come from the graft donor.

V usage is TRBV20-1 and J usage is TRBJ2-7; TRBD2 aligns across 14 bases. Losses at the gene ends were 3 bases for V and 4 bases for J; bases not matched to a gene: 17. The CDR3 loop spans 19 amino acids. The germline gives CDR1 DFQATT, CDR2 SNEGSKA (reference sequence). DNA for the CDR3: TGCAGTGCTAGCATTAGGGGACAGGGGGGACTAGCGGGAGTATACGAGCAGTACTTC. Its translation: CSASIRGQGGLAGVYEQYF.

The CDR3 protein is CASSSSPGLSTDTQYF. The CDR3 nucleotides are TGTGCCAGCAGCTCGTCACCGGGACTCAGCACAGATACGCAGTATTTT. The chain joins TRBV7-9 to TRBJ2-3; a possible D gene is TRBD2 (6 bases). V was cut by 4 bases and J by 0 bases, with 14 bases left in between. Germline CDR1 reads SEHNR; CDR2 reads FQNEAQ (reference sequence). The CDR3 consists of 16 residues.

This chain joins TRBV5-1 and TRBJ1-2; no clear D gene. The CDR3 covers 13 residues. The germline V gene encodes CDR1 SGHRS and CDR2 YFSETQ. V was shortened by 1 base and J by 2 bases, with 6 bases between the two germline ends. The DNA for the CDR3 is TGCGCCAGCAGCTTGTGGGCGAACTATGGCTACACCTTC. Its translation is CASSLWANYGYTF.

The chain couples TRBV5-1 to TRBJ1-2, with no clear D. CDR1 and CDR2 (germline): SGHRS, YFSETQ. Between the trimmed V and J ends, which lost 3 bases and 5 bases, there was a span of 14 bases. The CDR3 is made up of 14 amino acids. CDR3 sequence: CASSYYSTGYGYTF. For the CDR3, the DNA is TGCGCCAGCAGCTACTACAGCACTGGGTATGGCTACACCTTC.

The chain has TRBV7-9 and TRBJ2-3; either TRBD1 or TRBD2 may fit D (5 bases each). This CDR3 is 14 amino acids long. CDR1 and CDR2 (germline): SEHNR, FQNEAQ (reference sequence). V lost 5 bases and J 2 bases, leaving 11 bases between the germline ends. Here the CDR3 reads CASSPLGVTDTQYF. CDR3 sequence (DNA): TGTGCCAGCAGCCCTTTGGGGGTCACAGATACGCAGTATTTT.

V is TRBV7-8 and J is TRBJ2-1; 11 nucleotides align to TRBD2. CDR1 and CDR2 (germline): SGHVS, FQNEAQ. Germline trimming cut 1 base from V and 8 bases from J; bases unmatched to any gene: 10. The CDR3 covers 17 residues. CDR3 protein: CASSLVQLAGVFHEQFF. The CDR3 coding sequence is TGTGCCAGCAGCTTAGTCCAACTAGCGGGAGTCTTCCATGAGCAGTTCTTC.

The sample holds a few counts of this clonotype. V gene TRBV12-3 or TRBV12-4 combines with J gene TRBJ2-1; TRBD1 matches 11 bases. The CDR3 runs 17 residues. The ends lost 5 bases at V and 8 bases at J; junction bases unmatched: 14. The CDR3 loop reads CASSTTDRGLSIDEQFF. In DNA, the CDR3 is TGTGCCAGCAGTACGACGGACAGGGGGCTTAGTATAGATGAGCAGTTCTTC.

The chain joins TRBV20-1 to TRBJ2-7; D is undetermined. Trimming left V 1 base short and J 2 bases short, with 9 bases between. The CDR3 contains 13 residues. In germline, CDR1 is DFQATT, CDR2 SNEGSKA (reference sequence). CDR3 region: CSARAIQTYEQYF. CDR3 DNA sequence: TGCAGTGCTAGAGCTATACAAACCTACGAGCAGTACTTC.

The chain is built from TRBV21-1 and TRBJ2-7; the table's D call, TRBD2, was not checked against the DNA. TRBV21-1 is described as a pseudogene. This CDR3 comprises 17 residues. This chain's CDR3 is CASSKGALSHSPYEQYF. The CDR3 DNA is TGTGCCAGCAGCAAAGGGGCCCTAAGCCATTCCCCCTACGAGCAGTACTTC.

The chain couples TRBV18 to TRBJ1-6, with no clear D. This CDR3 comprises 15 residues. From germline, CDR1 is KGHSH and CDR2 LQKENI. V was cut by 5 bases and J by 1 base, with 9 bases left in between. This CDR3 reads CASSSLGSYNSPLHF. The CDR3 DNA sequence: TGTGCCAGCTCAAGTTTGGGATCCTATAATTCACCCCTCCACTTT.

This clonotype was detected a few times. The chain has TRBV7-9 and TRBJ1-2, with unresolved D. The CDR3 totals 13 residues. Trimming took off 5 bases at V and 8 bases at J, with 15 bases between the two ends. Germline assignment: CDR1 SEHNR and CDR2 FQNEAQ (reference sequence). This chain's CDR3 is CASSGRSRQGYTF. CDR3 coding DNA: TGTGCCAGCAGCGGACGCAGTCGTCAGGGCTACACCTTC. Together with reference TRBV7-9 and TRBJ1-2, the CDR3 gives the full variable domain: DTGVSQNPRHKITKRGQNVTFRCDPISEHNRLYWYRQTLGQGPEFLTYFQNEAQLEKSRLLSDRFSAERPKGSFSTLEIQRTEQGDSAMYLCASSGRSRQGYTFGSGTRLTVV.

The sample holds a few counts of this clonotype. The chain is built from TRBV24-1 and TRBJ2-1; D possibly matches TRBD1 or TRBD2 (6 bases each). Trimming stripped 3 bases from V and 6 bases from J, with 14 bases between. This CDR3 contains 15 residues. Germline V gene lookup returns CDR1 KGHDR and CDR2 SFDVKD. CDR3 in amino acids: CATSDGGRLRNEQFF. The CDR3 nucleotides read TGTGCCACCAGTGATGGGGGGCGACTACGCAATGAGCAGTTCTTC.

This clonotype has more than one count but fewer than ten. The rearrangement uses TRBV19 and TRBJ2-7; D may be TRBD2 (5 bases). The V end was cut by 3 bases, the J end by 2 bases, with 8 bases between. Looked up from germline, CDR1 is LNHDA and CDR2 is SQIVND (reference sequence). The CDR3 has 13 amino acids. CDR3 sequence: CASSMRVPYEQYF. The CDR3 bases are TGTGCCAGTAGTATGAGGGTGCCCTACGAGCAGTACTTC.

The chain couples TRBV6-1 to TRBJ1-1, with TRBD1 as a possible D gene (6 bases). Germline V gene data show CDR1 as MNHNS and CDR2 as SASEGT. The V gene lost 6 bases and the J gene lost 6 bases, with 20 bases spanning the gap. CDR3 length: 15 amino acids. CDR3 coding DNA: TGTGCCAGCAGAGAGGGACAACCCTTACGGGCTGAAGCTTTCTTT. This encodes CASREGQPLRAEAFF.

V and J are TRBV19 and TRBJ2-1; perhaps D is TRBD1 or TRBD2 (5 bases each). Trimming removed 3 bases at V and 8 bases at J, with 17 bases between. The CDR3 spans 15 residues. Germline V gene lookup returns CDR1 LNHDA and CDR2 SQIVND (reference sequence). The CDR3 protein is CASSIRWGIRDEQFF. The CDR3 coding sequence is TGTGCCAGTAGTATTCGCTGGGGGATTAGGGATGAGCAGTTCTTC.

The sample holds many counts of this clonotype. The CDR3: CASSPRDRPNTEAFF. CDR3 coding DNA: TGTGCCAGCAGTCCCCGGGACCGACCGAACACTGAAGCTTTCTTT. V is TRBV12-3 or TRBV12-4 and J is TRBJ1-1, with D maybe TRBD1 (5 bases). The CDR3 totals 15 residues. Trimming took off 5 bases at V and 1 base at J, with 14 bases between the two ends.

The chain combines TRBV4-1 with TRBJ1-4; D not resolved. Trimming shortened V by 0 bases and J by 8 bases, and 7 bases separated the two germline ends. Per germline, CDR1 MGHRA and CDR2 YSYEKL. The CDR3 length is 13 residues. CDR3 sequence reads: CASSQDHPEKLFF. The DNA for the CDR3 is TGCGCCAGCAGCCAAGACCACCCCGAAAAACTGTTTTTT.

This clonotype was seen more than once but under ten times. The CDR3 DNA reads as TGCAGTGCTCCGAATAAAAGGGAAGTTGGAAACACCATATATTTT. Protein sequence: CSAPNKREVGNTIYF. The rearrangement uses TRBV20-1 and TRBJ1-3; no definite D call. The CDR3 loop spans 15 amino acids. The germline V gene has CDR1 DFQATT and CDR2 SNEGSKA (reference sequence). V gave up 5 bases and J gave up 3 bases, with 17 bases separating them.

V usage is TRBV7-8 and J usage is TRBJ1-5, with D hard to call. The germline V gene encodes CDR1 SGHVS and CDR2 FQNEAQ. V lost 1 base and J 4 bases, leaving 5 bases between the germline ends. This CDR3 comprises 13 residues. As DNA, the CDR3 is TGTGCCAGCAGCTTAGTACAGAATCAGCCCCAGCATTTT. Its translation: CASSLVQNQPQHF.